This T cell receptor beta chain comes out of a study of shared clonotypes between healthy human individuals. CDR3 length equals 13 residues. CDR1 and CDR2 (germline): SGHAT, FQDESV (reference sequence). Using immunoSEQ multiplex PCR, the repertoire was profiled, and TCRdb retains in-frame clones only, with some absent. Altogether some 2,100,000 clones are present, approximately 94% being singletons, with the ten largest covering over 1.5%. Naive CD8 isolation took CD45RO-negative cells positively selected for CCR7 and excluded terminally differentiated effector memory CD45RA+ cells. As for this clone: Sequence at one end of the junction differs from germline and may be a read error.

V usage is TRBV11-1 and J usage is TRBJ2-2; perhaps TRBD1 as D (6 bases). This clonotype originated in a man between 18 and 35 years old in good health. Some clones in this sample may be carry-over from other donors' samples. Sample: naive CD8+ T cells from PBMCs. The CDR3, as DNA: TGTGCCAGCAGCTTAGTGGATAAGGGGGTGCTGTTTTTT. As protein: CASSLVDKGVLFF. Using reference TRBV11-1 and TRBJ2-2 for the parts outside the CDR3, the full variable domain is EAEVAQSPRYKITEKSQAVAFWCDPISGHATLYWYRQILGQGPELLVQFQDESVVDDSQLPKDRFSAERLKGVDSTLKIQPAELGDSAMYLCASSLVDKGVLFFGEGSRLTVL.